What follows is one TCR beta chain and its context. The sample belongs to a study of T cell changes during pregnancy in multiple sclerosis. Germline V lookup: CDR1 SGHTA, CDR2 FQGNSA. Trimming took 5 bases from V and 4 from J, leaving 11 bases between them. The CDR3 runs to 13 residues. Here immunoSEQ multiplex PCR was the method, and the copy in TCRdb shows in-frame clones only, minus some. The sample records about 47,000 clones, roughly 89% being singletons. Sample: peripheral blood, taken in the first trimester of pregnancy. This receptor was obtained from a female donor with multiple sclerosis, enrolled in a pregnancy study. V and J are TRBV7-2 and TRBJ1-1; TRBD1 is a possible D gene (6 bases). CDR3 sequence reads: CASSPDRPTEAFF. The DNA for the CDR3 is TGTGCCAGCAGCCCTGACAGGCCCACTGAAGCTTTCTTT.